Each of the 15 T cell receptor beta chains below was sequenced from the same sample in a study of blood T cell repertoires in COVID-19. The assay was immunoSEQ multiplex PCR, and TCRdb's table has in-frame clones only and misses some. This sample yields about 74,000 clones, of which 90% are seen a single time; around 1% belongs to the top ten. The sequenced sample was peripheral blood. The receptor set was obtained from a woman aged 45-65 years in a cohort sampled during active COVID-19.

This sequence joins TRBV7-9 and TRBJ2-2, with unresolved D. The CDR3 length is 13 residues. V lost 1 base, J lost 8 bases, and 8 bases lay in between. Per the germline V gene, CDR1 is SEHNR and CDR2 is FQNEAQ (reference sequence). CDR3 nucleotide sequence: TGTGCCAGCAGCTTAGGCGGAATAGGGGAGCTGTTTTTT. Its translation is CASSLGGIGELFF.

This clone appeared a few times. This sequence joins TRBV6-2 or TRBV6-3 and TRBJ2-1; 14 bases are a match to TRBD2. Germline lookup yields CDR1 MNHEY and CDR2 SVGEGT. The V and J ends lost 0 bases and 4 bases, in that order; junction bases with no gene match: 2. CDR3 length: 17 amino acids. CDR3 DNA: TGTGCCAGCAGTTACTCGGGACTAGCGGGAGTTTACAATGAGCAGTTCTTC. Translation: CASSYSGLAGVYNEQFF.

This chain joins TRBV28 and TRBJ1-4; 7 bases agree with TRBD1. CDR3 length: 14 residues. Germline V gives CDR1 MDHEN, CDR2 SYDVKM. V lost 6 bases to trimming and J lost 5 bases; unmatched junction nucleotides: 6. CDR3 in DNA: TGTGCCAGCAGCCCAGGGGGTGGGAATGAAAAACTGTTTTTT. This codes for CASSPGGGNEKLFF.

The V call is TRBV27, the J call TRBJ2-7; the D gene is possibly TRBD2 (7 bases). Trimming shortened V by 3 bases and J by 6 bases, and 18 bases separated the two germline ends. This CDR3 region has 15 residues. Germline values: CDR1 MNHEY, CDR2 SMNVEV (reference sequence). The CDR3 loop is CASSLWVSGGSEQYF. For the CDR3, the DNA is TGTGCCAGCAGTTTGTGGGTTTCGGGGGGCTCCGAGCAGTACTTC.

In DNA form, the CDR3 reads TGCGCCAGCAGTCTAGCGGGAGCCCCCGGGGAGCTGTTTTTT. Translated: CASSLAGAPGELFF. The gene calls are TRBV10-1 and TRBJ2-2; the match to TRBD2 covers 10 bases. CDR3 length: 14 residues. Germline CDR1 WNHNN, CDR2 SYGVQD (reference sequence). V trimming: 5 bases; J trimming: 6 bases; junction bases outside the gene matches: 3.

The chain is built from TRBV11-2 and TRBJ2-2, with D unclear. This CDR3 is 13 amino acids long. V lost 5 bases and J 4 bases, leaving 8 bases between the germline ends. CDR1 is SGHAT and CDR2 is FQNNGV in the germline V gene. The CDR3 is CASSVISTGELFF. The CDR3 DNA sequence: TGTGCCAGCAGCGTAATTAGCACCGGGGAGCTGTTTTTT.

The genes are TRBV7-9 and TRBJ1-1, with D perhaps TRBD1 (5 bases). V dropped 7 bases and J dropped 5 bases, with 23 bases sitting between them. The CDR3 covers 16 residues. Germline-derived CDR1 and CDR2 are SEHNR and FQNEAQ (reference sequence). The CDR3 sequence: CASTQGAPPMWTEAFF. The CDR3 coding sequence is TGTGCCAGCACCCAAGGGGCTCCCCCAATGTGGACTGAAGCTTTCTTT.

This clone came up a few times. V and J are TRBV6-5 and TRBJ2-7, with D possibly matching TRBD2 (6 bases). Germline V gives CDR1 MNHEY, CDR2 SVGAGI. Trimming removed 4 bases from V and 2 bases from J, with 12 bases in between. CDR3 length equals 14 residues. CDR3 in amino acids: CASSLRDGPYEQYF. CDR3 coding DNA: TGTGCCAGCAGTTTGCGGGACGGTCCCTACGAGCAGTACTTC.

V gene TRBV10-1 combines with J gene TRBJ2-1; 13 bases align to TRBD2. The V gene end was trimmed by 6 bases and the J gene end by 8 bases; junction bases not matched to a gene: 7. CDR3 length: 15 amino acids. CDR1 and CDR2 from the germline V gene are WNHNN and SYGVQD (reference sequence). The CDR3 coding sequence is TGCGCCAGCAGCCAGGGACTAGCGGGAACGGATGAGCAGTTCTTC. It yields the protein CASSQGLAGTDEQFF.

V gene TRBV30 combines with J gene TRBJ1-6, with D hard to call. The CDR3 runs 15 residues. Germline V gene sequence: CDR1 GTSNPN, CDR2 SVGIG (reference sequence). With 4 bases removed from V and 8 bases from J, the gap between germline ends came to 18 bases. In nucleotides, the CDR3 is TGTGCCTGGACCAGTTGGGCGGGCCGGGATTCACCCCTCCACTTT. Translated, it gives CAWTSWAGRDSPLHF.

This sequence joins TRBV28 and TRBJ1-1; D possibly corresponds to TRBD1 (6 bases). The CDR3 has 15 residues. The V gene lost 7 bases and the J gene lost 3 bases, with 18 bases spanning the gap. Germline V gene lookup returns CDR1 MDHEN and CDR2 SYDVKM. The CDR3 sequence is CASTPSGGGHTEAFF. CDR3 nucleotides: TGTGCCAGCACCCCGTCTGGGGGGGGGCACACTGAAGCTTTCTTT.

This chain connects TRBV13 to TRBJ1-1; weak D call: TRBD1 (6 bases). Germline V gives CDR1 PRHDT, CDR2 FYEKMQ (reference sequence). Deletions cut 0 bases from V and 7 bases from J, with 18 bases between. The CDR3 extends over 16 amino acids. The CDR3 DNA sequence: TGTGCCAGCAGCTTAGGCCCCCCAGGGGCAGGTATTGAAGCTTTCTTT. Its protein is CASSLGPPGAGIEAFF.

The rearrangement joins TRBV6-5 to TRBJ2-5; 7 positions agree with TRBD1. Germline assignment: CDR1 MNHEY and CDR2 SVGAGI. The CDR3 contains 14 residues. V lost 8 bases to trimming and J lost 5 bases; unmatched junction nucleotides: 11. CDR3 region: CASRRDSLLETQYF. DNA for the CDR3: TGTGCCAGCCGCCGGGACAGTCTATTGGAGACCCAGTACTTC.

The rearrangement joins TRBV5-1 to TRBJ2-3; no definite D call. The V gene lost 1 base and the J gene lost 0 bases, with 6 bases spanning the gap. Looked up from germline, CDR1 is SGHRS and CDR2 is YFSETQ. The CDR3 spans 14 residues. CDR3 region: CASSLSPSTDTQYF. CDR3 bases: TGCGCCAGCAGCTTGAGCCCTAGCACAGATACGCAGTATTTT.

J is TRBJ1-4 and V is TRBV27; TRBD1 matches at 9 bases. With 0 bases clipped from V and 8 bases from J, the junction kept 7 bases outside the gene matches. The V gene's germline CDR1 is MNHEY and CDR2 SMNVEV (reference sequence). The CDR3 extends over 16 amino acids. The CDR3 is CASSLSGGQGREKLFF. CDR3 sequence (DNA): TGTGCCAGCAGTTTATCGGGAGGACAGGGGAGGGAAAAACTGTTTTTT.